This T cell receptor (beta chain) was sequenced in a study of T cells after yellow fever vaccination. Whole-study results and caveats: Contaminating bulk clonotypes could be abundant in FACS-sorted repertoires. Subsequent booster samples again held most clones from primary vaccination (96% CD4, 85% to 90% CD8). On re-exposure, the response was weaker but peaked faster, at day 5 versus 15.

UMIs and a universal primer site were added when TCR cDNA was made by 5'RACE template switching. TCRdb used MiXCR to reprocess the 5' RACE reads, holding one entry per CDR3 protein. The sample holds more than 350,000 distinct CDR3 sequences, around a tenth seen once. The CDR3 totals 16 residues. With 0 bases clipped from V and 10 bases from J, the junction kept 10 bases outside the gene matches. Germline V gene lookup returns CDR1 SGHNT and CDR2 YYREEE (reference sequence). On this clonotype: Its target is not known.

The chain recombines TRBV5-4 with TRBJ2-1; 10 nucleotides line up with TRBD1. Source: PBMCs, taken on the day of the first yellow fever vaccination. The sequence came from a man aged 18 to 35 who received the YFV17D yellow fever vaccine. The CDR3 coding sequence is TGTGCCAGCAGCTTGGCCTTTGGACAGGGGGTTAGCGAGCAGTTCTTC. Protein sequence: CASSLAFGQGVSEQFF.